The 20 T cell receptor beta chains below all came from one sample that was sequenced in a study of graft-versus-host responses after intestinal transplantation. These receptors lack a known antigen. Profiling relied on immunoSEQ multiplex PCR, and the TCRdb table lists in-frame clones only, not all of them. The table lists about 93,000 clones, roughly 93% of them singletons. This specimen was unstimulated CD8+ T cells sorted from spleen or lymph node cells, taken before intestinal transplant. The receptors were gathered from a human donor who received an intestinal transplant.

The J gene is TRBJ1-5, the V gene TRBV28, with TRBD1 matching over 7 bases. The CDR3 is 15 amino acids. Germline values: CDR1 MDHEN, CDR2 SYDVKM. V dropped 3 bases and J dropped 10; count of bases not matched to a gene: 12. The CDR3 protein is CASSFERGRGGPQHF. In DNA, the CDR3 is TGTGCCAGCAGTTTTGAGAGGGGGCGGGGGGGTCCCCAGCATTTT.

The chain couples TRBV30 to TRBJ2-1; the match to TRBD2 covers 13 bases. This CDR3 comprises 14 residues. Germline V CDR1 and CDR2: GTSNPN, SVGIG (reference sequence). The V gene end was trimmed by 4 bases and the J gene end by 5 bases; junction bases not matched to a gene: 2. For the CDR3, the DNA is TGTGCCTGGACCGGGACTAGCGGGGACAATGAGCAGTTCTTC. It specifies CAWTGTSGDNEQFF.

This chain links TRBV7-3 with TRBJ2-3; 10 bases are a match to TRBD2. The CDR3 loop spans 15 amino acids. Germline V gene sequence: CDR1 SGHTA, CDR2 FQGTGA. J was trimmed by 5 bases and V by 4 bases; bases with no gene match: 6. The CDR3 spells CASSSSGGAGDTQYF. As DNA, the CDR3 is TGTGCCAGCAGCTCTAGCGGGGGAGCGGGAGATACGCAGTATTTT.

The chain has TRBV4-1 and TRBJ2-1, with D possibly TRBD2 on 6 matching bases. Germline V gives CDR1 MGHRA, CDR2 YSYEKL. Trimming took off 0 bases at V and 0 bases at J, with 9 bases between the two ends. This CDR3 comprises 16 residues. CDR3 loop: CASSQEGGHSYNEQFF. The CDR3 DNA is TGCGCCAGCAGCCAAGAGGGAGGCCACTCCTACAATGAGCAGTTCTTC.

The rearrangement uses TRBV13 and TRBJ1-2; the match to TRBD1 covers 7 bases. Trimming at V came to 4 bases and at J to 6 bases, leaving 5 bases not matched to a gene. Germline V lookup: CDR1 PRHDT, CDR2 FYEKMQ (reference sequence). This CDR3 has 13 residues. Written as DNA, the CDR3 is TGTGCCAGCAGCTCACAGGGGCTCGATGGCTACACCTTC. Amino acid sequence: CASSSQGLDGYTF.

The rearrangement joins TRBV19 to TRBJ1-1; D unclear. V shed 3 bases and J shed 0 bases, with 14 bases lying between them. This CDR3 has 16 residues. Germline V gives CDR1 LNHDA, CDR2 SQIVND (reference sequence). The CDR3 coding sequence is TGTGCCAGTAGTATTGGCCAACCTTACATGAACACTGAAGCTTTCTTT. Translation gives CASSIGQPYMNTEAFF.

V usage is TRBV6-1 and J usage is TRBJ1-1; D might be TRBD1 (6 bases). The length of the CDR3 is 17 residues. CDR1 is MNHNS and CDR2 is SASEGT in the germline V gene. V dropped 2 bases and J dropped 1 base, with 17 bases sitting between them. CDR3 region: CASSEYRDLPANTEAFF. CDR3 in DNA: TGTGCCAGCAGTGAATACAGGGATCTCCCTGCGAACACTGAAGCTTTCTTT.

The chain joins TRBV6-1 to TRBJ1-2; 8 bases fit TRBD1. Germline values: CDR1 MNHNS, CDR2 SASEGT. J gave up 3 bases and V 3 bases, and 6 bases lay outside the gene matches. The CDR3 covers 15 residues. The CDR3 sequence is CASSDSAGGYYGYTF. The CDR3, as DNA: TGTGCCAGCAGTGATTCCGCAGGGGGCTACTATGGCTACACCTTC.

This sequence joins TRBV30 and TRBJ1-2; D call uncertain. The CDR3 totals 12 residues. The germline V gene has CDR1 GTSNPN and CDR2 SVGIG (reference sequence). Trimming removed 5 bases from V and 0 bases from J, with 7 bases in between. In nucleotides, the CDR3 is TGTGCCTGGGGGCAGTCTAACTATGGCTACACCTTC. Translated, it gives CAWGQSNYGYTF.

The V call is TRBV19, the J call TRBJ2-1; the D is unclear. The CDR3 is made up of 15 amino acids. Looked up from germline, CDR1 is LNHDA and CDR2 is SQIVND (reference sequence). V lost 5 bases and J lost 6, with 17 bases in between. CDR3 nucleotides: TGTGCCAGTAGTCCTACGGATTCGTGGGCCAATGAGCAGTTCTTC. Residues: CASSPTDSWANEQFF.

This chain uses TRBV5-6 with TRBJ2-2; TRBD1 agrees at 8 bases. V was pared by 3 bases and J by 1 base, with 5 bases of the junction left unmatched. This CDR3 has 16 residues. The germline gives CDR1 SGHDT, CDR2 YYEEEE. CDR3 nucleotide sequence: TGTGCCAGCAGCTCGGACAGGGAGATGAACACCGGGGAGCTGTTTTTT. Translated: CASSSDREMNTGELFF.

The chain recombines TRBV27 with TRBJ2-1, with 8 bases aligning to TRBD2. The CDR3 has 16 amino acids. Germline-derived CDR1 and CDR2 are MNHEY and SMNVEV (reference sequence). V shed 5 bases, J shed 5 bases, and the junction held 11 bases outside the gene matches. The DNA for the CDR3 is TGTGCCAGCAGTGTCCACGGGACTAGTCCCCACAATGAGCAGTTCTTC. Its translation is CASSVHGTSPHNEQFF.

The chain recombines TRBV19 with TRBJ1-5; D may be TRBD1 (5 bases). Germline V gene sequence: CDR1 LNHDA, CDR2 SQIVND (reference sequence). V lost 5 bases and J 4 bases, leaving 12 bases between the germline ends. The CDR3 consists of 14 residues. In DNA, the CDR3 is TGTGCCAGTAGTCCCTGGGCAGGGAATCAGCCCCAGCATTTT. It translates to CASSPWAGNQPQHF.

Here the CDR3 reads CAARGQGWDEQYF. CDR3 DNA sequence: TGTGCCGCGAGGGGGCAGGGCTGGGACGAGCAGTACTTC. This chain connects TRBV6-1 to TRBJ2-7; 7 bases are shared with TRBD1. Germline CDR1 and CDR2: MNHNS and SASEGT. The CDR3 covers 13 residues. V gave up 11 bases and J gave up 5 bases; unmatched junction bases: 12.

The rearrangement joins TRBV9 to TRBJ2-3; D gene unclear. CDR3 size: 12 residues. V was clipped by 7 bases and J by 4 bases, with 10 bases between them. CDR1 SGDLS and CDR2 YYNGEE come from the germline V gene. The CDR3 loop is CASGSGADTQYF. DNA for the CDR3: TGTGCCAGCGGCTCAGGTGCAGATACGCAGTATTTT.

The rearrangement joins TRBV6-5 to TRBJ2-1; 11 bases align to TRBD1. The CDR3 runs to 14 residues. Germline V gives CDR1 MNHEY, CDR2 SVGAGI. V lost 7 bases to trimming and J lost 2 bases; unmatched junction nucleotides: 1. For the CDR3, the DNA is TGTGCCAGCACGGGACAGGGGGCCTACAATGAGCAGTTCTTC. It encodes CASTGQGAYNEQFF.

The chain joins TRBV4-2 to TRBJ2-7, with 9 bases matching TRBD2. In germline, CDR1 is LGHNA, CDR2 YNFKEQ. The CDR3 has 14 residues. After removal of 4 bases from V and 1 base from J, the junction contained 2 bases not matched to a gene. In DNA, the CDR3 is TGTGCCAGCAGCCCGCGGGGGGGTTCCTACGAGCAGTACTTC. The encoded protein is CASSPRGGSYEQYF.

This chain links TRBV7-9 with TRBJ1-1; D unclear. The CDR3 extends over 10 amino acids. Trimming removed 11 bases from V and 8 bases from J, with 12 bases in between. Germline V gene lookup returns CDR1 SEHNR and CDR2 FQNEAQ (reference sequence). The CDR3 loop reads CAELPIEAFF. The CDR3 DNA reads TGTGCCGAGCTCCCGATCGAAGCTTTCTTT.

This sequence joins TRBV13 and TRBJ1-1; no definite D call. The length of the CDR3 is 12 residues. The germline gives CDR1 PRHDT, CDR2 FYEKMQ (reference sequence). V was trimmed by 5 bases and J by 6 bases, leaving 10 bases between them. CDR3 in DNA: TGTGCCAGCAGCACTGCCGGGTCTGAAGCTTTCTTT. This encodes CASSTAGSEAFF.

In its sample, this clone was seen a few times. The rearrangement links TRBV6-5 to TRBJ1-2, with D uncertain. V was clipped by 0 bases and J by 2 bases, with 7 bases between them. Germline loops: CDR1 MNHEY, CDR2 SVGAGI. The CDR3 length is 14 residues. The CDR3 sequence: CASSYSGSNYGYTF. CDR3 sequence (DNA): TGTGCCAGCAGTTACTCCGGGTCCAACTATGGCTACACCTTC.